These 21 T cell receptor beta chains originate from one sample sequenced in a study of blood T cell repertoires in COVID-19 (dated by TCRdb to about 2020). Library prep was done by the immunoSEQ multiplex PCR assay. TCRdb retrieved this table from immuneACCESS and kept in-frame rearrangements only. Not all clones are present; in checked studies, unresolved V genes account for under half, and no reason is known for the remainder. In all, the sample holds approximately 150,000 clones, and roughly 82% of those were seen once. Roughly 15% of the sample lies in the top ten. Specimen: PBMCs or T cells enriched from blood (not recorded which). Receptors originate from a man in his fifties who had recovered from COVID-19.

V gene TRBV20-1 combines with J gene TRBJ1-2; the D gene is possibly TRBD1 (6 bases). Germline CDR1 DFQATT, CDR2 SNEGSKA (reference sequence). V dropped 3 bases and J dropped 5 bases, with 10 bases sitting between them. This CDR3 spans 12 amino acids. The CDR3 DNA is TGCAGTGCTAGTATGCAGGGGTATGGCTACACCTTC. Its translation: CSASMQGYGYTF.

This rearrangement joins TRBV6-4 to TRBJ2-1; 12 nucleotides align to TRBD2. The germline V gene encodes CDR1 MRHNA and CDR2 SNTAGT. The junction had 5 bases not matched to a gene; V was cut back by 6 bases and J by 5 bases. The CDR3 sequence is 15 residues long. The CDR3 loop reads CASRRTSGVDNEQFF. Here the CDR3 DNA reads TGTGCCAGCAGACGGACTAGCGGGGTAGACAATGAGCAGTTCTTC.

In DNA, the CDR3 is TGCGCCAGCAGCCAAACCGAGCCATCCGGGACAGGGCGGGAAAAACTGTTTTTT. Translating it yields CASSQTEPSGTGREKLFF. V and J are TRBV4-1 and TRBJ1-4; 9 positions match TRBD1. CDR3 length equals 18 residues. J was trimmed by 8 bases and V by 2 bases; bases with no gene match: 15. Germline V gene sequence: CDR1 MGHRA, CDR2 YSYEKL.

This chain uses TRBV18 with TRBJ1-1, with 9 positions matching TRBD1. Trimming removed 3 bases from V and 0 bases from J; junction bases left unmatched: 11. This CDR3 is 18 amino acids long. The germline gives CDR1 KGHSH, CDR2 LQKENI. CDR3 in amino acids: CASSPSNRGRALNTEAFF. DNA of the CDR3: TGTGCCAGCTCACCGTCGAACAGGGGGCGCGCCTTGAACACTGAAGCTTTCTTT.

The V call is TRBV5-1, the J call TRBJ2-5, with 12 bases matching TRBD2. The CDR3 sequence is 17 residues long. Trimming took 0 bases from V and 2 from J; bases not matched to a gene: 5. From germline, CDR1 is SGHRS and CDR2 YFSETQ. CDR3 protein: CASSLAELAGGQETQYF. DNA of the CDR3: TGCGCCAGCAGCTTGGCCGAACTAGCGGGGGGTCAAGAGACCCAGTACTTC.

This sequence joins TRBV3-1 (or the pseudogene TRBV3-2) and TRBJ2-1; D gene ambiguous. The germline V gene has CDR1 LGHDT and CDR2 YNNKEL (reference sequence). This CDR3 is built from 17 residues. The germline V and J ends were trimmed by 0 bases and 0 bases, with 12 bases remaining between them. The CDR3 DNA sequence: TGTGCCAGCAGCCAAGACGGAGTATCTCTCTCCTACAATGAGCAGTTCTTC. Its translation: CASSQDGVSLSYNEQFF.

The chain employs TRBV28 and TRBJ1-1; D possibly corresponds to TRBD1 (6 bases). Trimming removed 0 bases from V and 2 bases from J, with 16 bases in between. Germline V gene lookup returns CDR1 MDHEN and CDR2 SYDVKM. The CDR3 has 17 residues. In DNA, the CDR3 is TGTGCCAGCAGTTTATGGGGTTCAGGGGCCCGAAACACTGAAGCTTTCTTT. It specifies CASSLWGSGARNTEAFF.

The sample holds one count of this clone. DNA of the CDR3: TGTGCCAGCAGCCAAGGGACACTACACTACGAGCAGTACTTC. Encoded protein: CASSQGTLHYEQYF. This sequence joins TRBV3-1 (or the pseudogene TRBV3-2) and TRBJ2-7; tentatively, D is TRBD1 (5 bases). Germline V gene lookup returns CDR1 LGHDT and CDR2 YNNKEL (reference sequence). The CDR3 loop spans 14 amino acids. Trimming removed 1 base from V and 3 bases from J, with 10 bases in between.

The rearrangement links TRBV30 to TRBJ2-2; no reliable D call. Per the germline V gene, CDR1 is GTSNPN and CDR2 is SVGIG (reference sequence). Trimming took 2 bases from V and 9 from J, leaving 7 bases between them. The CDR3 length is 11 residues. This CDR3 reads CAWSISWELFF. CDR3 DNA sequence: TGTGCCTGGAGTATATCTTGGGAGCTGTTTTTT.

The V call is TRBV2, the J call TRBJ1-2, with 7 bases matching TRBD1. Losses at the gene ends were 6 bases for V and 2 bases for J; bases not matched to a gene: 6. This CDR3 contains 14 residues. Germline lookup yields CDR1 SNHLY and CDR2 FYNNEI. This chain's CDR3 is CASSRDRVNYGYTF. The CDR3 nucleotides are TGTGCCAGCAGCAGAGACAGGGTCAACTATGGCTACACCTTC.

The CDR3 DNA reads TGTGCCAGCAGCTACTCGGGGGTTAGCAATCAGCCCCAGCATTTT. It encodes CASSYSGVSNQPQHF. The J gene is TRBJ1-5, the V gene TRBV7-8, with D possibly TRBD1 on 5 matching bases. Germline V gene data show CDR1 as SGHVS and CDR2 as FQNEAQ. The V end lost 4 bases, the J end lost 0 bases, and 10 bases lay between the germline ends. The CDR3 extends over 15 amino acids.

This chain joins TRBV28 and TRBJ1-2; D remains ambiguous. This CDR3 contains 13 residues. Germline values: CDR1 MDHEN, CDR2 SYDVKM. Trimming cost V 7 bases and J 0 bases, with 9 bases left between them. CDR3 region: CASNSRANYGYTF. CDR3 bases: TGTGCCAGCAATAGCCGAGCTAACTATGGCTACACCTTC.

This clone was seen only a few times. The CDR3 DNA sequence: TGTGCCAGCAGTCCGTACCTCCCGACAGGGCGAGGGCAGCCCCAGCATTTT. Its translation: CASSPYLPTGRGQPQHF. This chain links TRBV6-6 with TRBJ1-5, with 7 bases fitting TRBD1. The V gene end was trimmed by 5 bases and the J gene end by 7 bases; junction bases not matched to a gene: 17. CDR1 and CDR2 (germline): MNHNY, SVGAGI (reference sequence). The CDR3 extends over 17 amino acids.

This chain links TRBV5-1 with TRBJ1-4; D might be TRBD1 (5 bases). This CDR3 comprises 14 residues. V was clipped by 6 bases and J by 5 bases, with 14 bases between them. Per germline, CDR1 SGHRS and CDR2 YFSETQ. CDR3 nucleotide sequence: TGCGCCAGCACCCGACTAGGGGAGAATGAAAAACTGTTTTTT. Translation: CASTRLGENEKLFF.

The gene calls are TRBV28 and TRBJ2-5; maybe TRBD2 (5 bases). Trimming cost V 8 bases and J 4 bases, with 14 bases left between them. This CDR3 has 13 amino acids. Germline V gives CDR1 MDHEN, CDR2 SYDVKM. The CDR3 sequence: CASCPPRGETQYF. DNA for the CDR3: TGTGCCAGCTGTCCACCCCGGGGAGAGACCCAGTACTTC. The variable domain in full, with the rest retrieved from reference TRBV28 and TRBJ2-5, is DVKVTQSSRYLVKRTGEKVFLECVQDMDHENMFWYRQDPGLGLRLIYFSYDVKMKEKGDIPEGYSVSREKKERFSLILESASTNQTSMYLCASCPPRGETQYFGPGTRLLVL.

The chain joins TRBV5-1 to TRBJ1-6, with a possible D match to TRBD1 (5 bases). Germline V CDR1 and CDR2: SGHRS, YFSETQ. CDR3 size: 14 residues. Trimming left V 7 bases short and J 8 bases short, with 16 bases between. The CDR3 region has the DNA TGCGCCAGCGGACTGGGGACTTGGGATTCACCCCTCCACTTT. Protein sequence: CASGLGTWDSPLHF.

This chain joins TRBV5-1 and TRBJ2-5; D is perhaps TRBD2 (5 bases). This CDR3 comprises 14 residues. Looked up from germline, CDR1 is SGHRS and CDR2 is YFSETQ. V shed 4 bases and J shed 6 bases, with 16 bases lying between them. The CDR3 spells CASSPGRSQQTQYF. CDR3 DNA sequence: TGCGCCAGCAGCCCGGGGAGAAGCCAGCAGACCCAGTACTTC.

The chain employs TRBV5-4 and TRBJ2-3; D is perhaps TRBD2 (5 bases). In germline, CDR1 is SGHNT, CDR2 YYREEE (reference sequence). The CDR3 consists of 15 residues. Trimming pared 3 bases from V and 1 base from J, leaving 12 bases between. The DNA of the CDR3 is TGTGCCAGCAGCTCGTCTCCCGGGGGCACAGATACGCAGTATTTT. It encodes CASSSSPGGTDTQYF.

V is TRBV11-2 and J is TRBJ1-3, with D perhaps TRBD1 (6 bases). V was clipped by 9 bases and J by 4 bases, with 25 bases between them. The CDR3 spans 17 residues. Per germline, CDR1 SGHAT and CDR2 FQNNGV. CDR3 amino acids: CARVYMRGSFRGNTIYF. DNA of the CDR3: TGTGCCAGAGTATACATGAGGGGGAGTTTTCGAGGAAACACCATATATTTT. Using reference TRBV11-2 and TRBJ1-3 for the parts outside the CDR3, the full variable domain is EAGVAQSPRYKIIEKRQSVAFWCNPISGHATLYWYQQILGQGPKLLIQFQNNGVVDDSQLPKDRFSAERLKGVDSTLKIQPAKLEDSAVYLCARVYMRGSFRGNTIYFGEGSWLTVV.

The gene calls are TRBV6-1 and TRBJ1-5; D ambiguous. This CDR3 spans 17 amino acids. V was shortened by 2 bases and J by 6 bases, with 20 bases between the two germline ends. CDR1 is MNHNS and CDR2 is SASEGT in the germline V gene. The CDR3 spells CASSESGTTMVFQPQHF. In DNA form, the CDR3 reads TGTGCCAGCAGTGAATCGGGAACCACAATGGTATTTCAGCCCCAGCATTTT.

The chain joins TRBV5-1 to TRBJ2-7; 8 nucleotides align to TRBD1. The V and J ends lost 4 bases and 4 bases, in that order; junction bases with no gene match: 13. From germline, CDR1 is SGHRS and CDR2 YFSETQ. The CDR3 length is 16 residues. This CDR3 is CASSIGGTGGRYEQYF. The DNA for the CDR3 is TGCGCCAGCAGCATCGGTGGTACAGGGGGAAGGTACGAGCAGTACTTC.